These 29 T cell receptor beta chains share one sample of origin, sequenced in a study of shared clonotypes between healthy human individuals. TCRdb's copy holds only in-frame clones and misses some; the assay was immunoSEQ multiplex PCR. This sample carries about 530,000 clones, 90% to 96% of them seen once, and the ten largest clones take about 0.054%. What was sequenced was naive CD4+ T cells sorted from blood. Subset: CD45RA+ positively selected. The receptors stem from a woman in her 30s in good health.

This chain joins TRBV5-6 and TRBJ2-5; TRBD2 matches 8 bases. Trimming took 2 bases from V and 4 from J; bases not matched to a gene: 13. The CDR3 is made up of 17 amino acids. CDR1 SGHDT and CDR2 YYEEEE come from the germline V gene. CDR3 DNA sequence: TGTGCCAGCAGCTTAACGCTTAGCGGGGTCAAGAGAGAGACCCAGTACTTC. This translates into CASSLTLSGVKRETQYF.

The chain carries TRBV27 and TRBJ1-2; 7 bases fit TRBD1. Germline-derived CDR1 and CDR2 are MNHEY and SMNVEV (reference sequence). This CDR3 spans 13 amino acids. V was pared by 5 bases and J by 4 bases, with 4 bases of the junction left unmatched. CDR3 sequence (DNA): TGTGCCAGCAGTGAGGGACAGAGCTATGGCTACACCTTC. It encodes CASSEGQSYGYTF.

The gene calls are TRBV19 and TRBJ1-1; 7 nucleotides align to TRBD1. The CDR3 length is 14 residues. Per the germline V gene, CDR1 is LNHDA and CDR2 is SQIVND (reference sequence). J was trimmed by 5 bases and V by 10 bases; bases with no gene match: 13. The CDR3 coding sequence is TGTGCCACCTTACAACCGAGCAGGGGGACTGAAGCTTTCTTT. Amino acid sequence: CATLQPSRGTEAFF.

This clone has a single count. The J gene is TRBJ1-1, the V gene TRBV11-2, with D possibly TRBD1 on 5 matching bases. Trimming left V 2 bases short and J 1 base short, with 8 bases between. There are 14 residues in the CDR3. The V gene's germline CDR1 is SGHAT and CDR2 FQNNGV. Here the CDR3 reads CASSLSRANTEAFF. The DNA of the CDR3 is TGTGCCAGCAGCTTATCCAGGGCGAACACTGAAGCTTTCTTT.

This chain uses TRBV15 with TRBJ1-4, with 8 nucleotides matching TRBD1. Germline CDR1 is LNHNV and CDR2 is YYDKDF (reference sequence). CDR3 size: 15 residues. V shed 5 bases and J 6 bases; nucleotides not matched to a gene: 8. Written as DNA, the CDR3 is TGTGCCACCAGCCGACGGGGACAGGCTTATGAAAAACTGTTTTTT. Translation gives CATSRRGQAYEKLFF.

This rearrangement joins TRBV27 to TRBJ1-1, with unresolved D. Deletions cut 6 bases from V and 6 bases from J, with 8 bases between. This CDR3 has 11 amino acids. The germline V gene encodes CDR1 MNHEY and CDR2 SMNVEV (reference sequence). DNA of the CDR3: TGTGCCAGCAGGGGTCGGGCTGAAGCTTTCTTT. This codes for CASRGRAEAFF.

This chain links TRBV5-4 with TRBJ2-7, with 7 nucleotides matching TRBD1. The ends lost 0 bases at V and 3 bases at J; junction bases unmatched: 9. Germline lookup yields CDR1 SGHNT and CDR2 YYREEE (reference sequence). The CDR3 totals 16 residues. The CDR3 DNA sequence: TGTGCCAGCAGCTTGGGGGGTCGGACAGGTTACTACGAGCAGTACTTC. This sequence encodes CASSLGGRTGYYEQYF. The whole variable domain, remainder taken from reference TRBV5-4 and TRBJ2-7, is ETGVTQSPTHLIKTRGQQVTLRCSSQSGHNTVSWYQQALGQGPQFIFQYYREEENGRGNFPPRFSGLQFPNYSSELNVNALELDDSALYLCASSLGGRTGYYEQYFGPGTRLTVT.

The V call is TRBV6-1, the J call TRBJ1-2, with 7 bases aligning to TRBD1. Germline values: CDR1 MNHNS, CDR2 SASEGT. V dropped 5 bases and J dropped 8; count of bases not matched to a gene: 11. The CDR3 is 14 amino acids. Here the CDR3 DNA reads TGTGCCAGCAGTACTCAACAGGGGCTCCAAGGCTACACCTTC. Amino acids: CASSTQQGLQGYTF.

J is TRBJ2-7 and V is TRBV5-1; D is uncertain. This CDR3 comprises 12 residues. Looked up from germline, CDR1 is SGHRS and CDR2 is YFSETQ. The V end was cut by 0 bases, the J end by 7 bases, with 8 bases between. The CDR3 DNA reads TGCGCCAGCAGCTTGGCCGTGGGAGAGCAGTACTTC. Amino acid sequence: CASSLAVGEQYF.

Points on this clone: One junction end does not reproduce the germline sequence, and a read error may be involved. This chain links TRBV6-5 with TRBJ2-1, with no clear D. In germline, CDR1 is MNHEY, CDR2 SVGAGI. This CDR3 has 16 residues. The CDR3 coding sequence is TGTGCCAGCAGTCACTCCAGCGCTCCCTCCTACAATGAGCAGTTCTTC. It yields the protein CASSHSSAPSYNEQFF.

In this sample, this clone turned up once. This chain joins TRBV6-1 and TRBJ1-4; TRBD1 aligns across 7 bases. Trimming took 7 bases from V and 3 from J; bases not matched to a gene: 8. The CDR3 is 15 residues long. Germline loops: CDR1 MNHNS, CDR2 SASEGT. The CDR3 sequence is CASTLQGVSNEKLFF. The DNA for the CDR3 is TGTGCCAGCACCCTGCAGGGGGTGTCTAATGAAAAACTGTTTTTT.

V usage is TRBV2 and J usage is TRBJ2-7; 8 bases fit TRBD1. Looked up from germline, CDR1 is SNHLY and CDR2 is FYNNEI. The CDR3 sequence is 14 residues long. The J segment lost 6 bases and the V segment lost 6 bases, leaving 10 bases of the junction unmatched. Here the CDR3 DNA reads TGTGCCAGCAGGACCGGGACAGGAGAGCGCGAGCAGTACTTC. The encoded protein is CASRTGTGEREQYF.

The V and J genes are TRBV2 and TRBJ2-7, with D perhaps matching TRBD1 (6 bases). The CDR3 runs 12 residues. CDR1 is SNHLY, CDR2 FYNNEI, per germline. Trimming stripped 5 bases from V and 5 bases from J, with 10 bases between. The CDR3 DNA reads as TGTGCCAGCAGTCAGGGGCATAACGAGCAGTACTTC. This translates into CASSQGHNEQYF.

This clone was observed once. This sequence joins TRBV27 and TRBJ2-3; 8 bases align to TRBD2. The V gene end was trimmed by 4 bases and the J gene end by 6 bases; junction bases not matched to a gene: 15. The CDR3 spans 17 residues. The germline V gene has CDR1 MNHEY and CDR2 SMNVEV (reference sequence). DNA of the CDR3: TGTGCCAGCAGTTCCACGGGTGGGGGACTAGGGGCGGATACGCAGTATTTT. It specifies CASSSTGGGLGADTQYF.

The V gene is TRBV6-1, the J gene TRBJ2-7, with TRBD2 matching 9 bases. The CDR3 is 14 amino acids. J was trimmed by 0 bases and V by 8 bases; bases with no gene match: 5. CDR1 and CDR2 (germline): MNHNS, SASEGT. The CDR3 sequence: CASGTSSSSYEQYF. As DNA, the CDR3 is TGTGCCAGCGGGACTAGCAGTAGCTCCTACGAGCAGTACTTC.

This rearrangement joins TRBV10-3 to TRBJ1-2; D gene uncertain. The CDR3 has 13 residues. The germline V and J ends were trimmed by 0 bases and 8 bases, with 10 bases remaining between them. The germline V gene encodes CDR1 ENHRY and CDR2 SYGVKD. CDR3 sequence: CAISESTASGYTF. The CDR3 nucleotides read TGTGCCATCAGTGAGTCGACCGCTTCAGGCTACACCTTC.

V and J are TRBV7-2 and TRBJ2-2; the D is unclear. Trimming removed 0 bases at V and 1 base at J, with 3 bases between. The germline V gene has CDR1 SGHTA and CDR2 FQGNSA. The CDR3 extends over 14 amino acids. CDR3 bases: TGTGCCAGCAGCTTAGCAGGGAACACCGGGGAGCTGTTTTTT. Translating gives CASSLAGNTGELFF. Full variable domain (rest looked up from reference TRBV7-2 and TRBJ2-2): GAGVSQSPSNKVTEKGKDVELRCDPISGHTALYWYRQSLGQGLEFLIYFQGNSAPDKSGLPSDRFSAERTGGSVSTLTIQRTQQEDSAVYLCASSLAGNTGELFFGEGSRLTVL.

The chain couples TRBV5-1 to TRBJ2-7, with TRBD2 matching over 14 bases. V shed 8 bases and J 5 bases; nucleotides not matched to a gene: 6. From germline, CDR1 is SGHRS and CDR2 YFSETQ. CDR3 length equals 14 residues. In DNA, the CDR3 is TGCGCCAGTACTACGGGACTAGCGGGAGACGAGCAGTACTTC. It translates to CASTTGLAGDEQYF.

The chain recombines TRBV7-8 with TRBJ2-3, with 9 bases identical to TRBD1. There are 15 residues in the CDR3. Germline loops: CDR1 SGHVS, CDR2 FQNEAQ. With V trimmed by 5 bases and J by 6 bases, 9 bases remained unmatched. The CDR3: CASSQQGAKLDTQYF. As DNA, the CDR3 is TGTGCCAGCAGCCAACAGGGGGCGAAGTTGGATACGCAGTATTTT.

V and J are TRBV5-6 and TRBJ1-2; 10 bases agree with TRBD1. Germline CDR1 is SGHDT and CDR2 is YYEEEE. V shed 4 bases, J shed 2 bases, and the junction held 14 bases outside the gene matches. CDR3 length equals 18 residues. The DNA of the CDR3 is TGTGCCAGCAGCCTGGAATGGGGACAGGGGAAAAAAAACTATGGCTACACCTTC. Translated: CASSLEWGQGKKNYGYTF.

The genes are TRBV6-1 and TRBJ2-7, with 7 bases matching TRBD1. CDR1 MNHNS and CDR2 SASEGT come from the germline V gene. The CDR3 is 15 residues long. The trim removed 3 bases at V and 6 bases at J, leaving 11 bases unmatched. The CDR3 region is CASSDSDRPPVEQYF. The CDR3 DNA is TGTGCCAGCAGTGACTCGGACAGGCCTCCTGTCGAGCAGTACTTC.

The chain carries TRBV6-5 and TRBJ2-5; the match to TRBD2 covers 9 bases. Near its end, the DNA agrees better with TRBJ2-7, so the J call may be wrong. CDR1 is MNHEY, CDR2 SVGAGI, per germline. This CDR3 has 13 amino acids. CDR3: CASSAGGALEQYF. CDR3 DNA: TGTGCCAGCTCGGCGGGAGGGGCCCTCGAGCAGTACTTC.

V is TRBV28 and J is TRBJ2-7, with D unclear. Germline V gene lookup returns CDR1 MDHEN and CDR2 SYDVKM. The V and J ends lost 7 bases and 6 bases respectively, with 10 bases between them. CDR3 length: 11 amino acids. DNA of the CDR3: TGTGCCAGCACCCTTCGTGCCGAGCAGTACTTC. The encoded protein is CASTLRAEQYF. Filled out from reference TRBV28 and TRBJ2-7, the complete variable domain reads DVKVTQSSRYLVKRTGEKVFLECVQDMDHENMFWYRQDPGLGLRLIYFSYDVKMKEKGDIPEGYSVSREKKERFSLILESASTNQTSMYLCASTLRAEQYFGPGTRLTVT.

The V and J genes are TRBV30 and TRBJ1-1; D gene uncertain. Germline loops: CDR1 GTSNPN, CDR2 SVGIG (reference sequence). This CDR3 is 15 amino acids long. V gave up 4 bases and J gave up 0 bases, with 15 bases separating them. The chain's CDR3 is CAWIRASVMNTEAFF. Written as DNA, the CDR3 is TGTGCCTGGATACGGGCCTCCGTTATGAACACTGAAGCTTTCTTT.

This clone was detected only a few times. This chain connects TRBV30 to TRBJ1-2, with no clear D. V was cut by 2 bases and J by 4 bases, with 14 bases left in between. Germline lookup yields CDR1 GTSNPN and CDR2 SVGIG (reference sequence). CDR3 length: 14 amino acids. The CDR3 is CAWSRAANLYGYTF. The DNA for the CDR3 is TGTGCCTGGAGTCGGGCAGCAAACCTCTATGGCTACACCTTC.

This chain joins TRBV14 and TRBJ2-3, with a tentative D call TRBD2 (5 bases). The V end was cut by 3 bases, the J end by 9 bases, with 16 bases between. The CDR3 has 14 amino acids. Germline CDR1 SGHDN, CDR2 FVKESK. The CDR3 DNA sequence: TGTGCCAGCAGCCATTCAAACGGAGGCCGGACGCAGTATTTT. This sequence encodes CASSHSNGGRTQYF.

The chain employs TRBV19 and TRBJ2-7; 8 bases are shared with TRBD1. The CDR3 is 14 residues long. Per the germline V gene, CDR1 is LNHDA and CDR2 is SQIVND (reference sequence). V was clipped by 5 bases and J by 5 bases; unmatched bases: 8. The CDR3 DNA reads TGTGCCAGTAGTCCGGACAGGGAGCGCCACGAGCAGTACTTC. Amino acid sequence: CASSPDRERHEQYF.

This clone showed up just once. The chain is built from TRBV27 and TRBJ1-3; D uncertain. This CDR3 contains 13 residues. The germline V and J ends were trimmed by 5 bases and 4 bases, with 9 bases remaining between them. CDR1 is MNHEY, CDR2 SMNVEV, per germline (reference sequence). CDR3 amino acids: CASSKAGGNTIYF. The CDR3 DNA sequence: TGTGCCAGCAGTAAAGCGGGGGGAAACACCATATATTTT.

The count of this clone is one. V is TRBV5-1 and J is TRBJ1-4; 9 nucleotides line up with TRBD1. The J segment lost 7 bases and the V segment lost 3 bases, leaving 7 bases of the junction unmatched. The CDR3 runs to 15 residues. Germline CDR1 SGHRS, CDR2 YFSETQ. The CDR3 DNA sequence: TGCGCCAGCAGCTCCGGACAGGGGTGGATTGAAAAACTGTTTTTT. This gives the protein CASSSGQGWIEKLFF.